This T cell receptor beta chain originates from a study of blood T cell repertoires in COVID-19. Study background: Acute and convalescent COVID-19 specimens originated in the United States, Italy and Spain. T cells, B-cell-depleted T cells, or PBMCs supplied cDNA or gDNA.

Original methodology: Reference gene primer amplification in the assay estimated nucleated cell counts. Sequenced by immunoSEQ multiplex PCR; TCRdb stores in-frame clones only, minus some. V and J calls and clone size are given by that table; D and trimming were obtained from the DNA. The repertoire holds 200,000 to 250,000 clones, with more than 65% as singletons. V lost 3 bases to trimming and J lost 1 base, with 7 bases between them. The CDR3 contains 14 residues. The germline V gene encodes CDR1 LNHDA and CDR2 SQIVND (reference sequence). This chain joins TRBV19 and TRBJ2-1; possible D gene TRBD2, 5 bases. Sequences were obtained from peripheral blood. The clonotype comes from a man aged 45 to 65 with active or convalescent COVID-19. The CDR3 DNA is TGTGCCAGTAGTATCCGGGGTTCCTACAATGAGCAGTTCTTC. It encodes CASSIRGSYNEQFF.